This TCR beta chain stems from a study of Tregs in tolerant kidney transplant recipients. Study-level results: Few patients were studied, so findings need validation in larger groups. Activated donor B cell expansion appeared to reveal the most relevant donor-specific TCRbeta repertoire.

Details on this clone: The antigen remains unidentified.

Measured with immunoSEQ multiplex PCR; TCRdb has only the in-frame clones, and not every one. The sample consists of more than 90,000 clones, about 90% of them appearing once. CD4+CD25+CD127- Tregs, CD4+CD25- non-Tregs, CD4 and CD8 cells were sorted. Germline V lookup: CDR1 SGHVS, CDR2 FQNEAQ. CDR3 length equals 17 residues. The germline V and J ends were trimmed by 3 bases and 6 bases, with 21 bases remaining between them. This TCR was sampled from a human donor in good health. The chain links TRBV7-8 to TRBJ2-1; the D gene is possibly TRBD2 (6 bases). Input material: CD4+ T cells from blood. The CDR3 sequence is CASSFRETRTTTNEQFF. DNA for the CDR3: TGTGCCAGCAGCTTCCGGGAGACCCGGACCACGACCAATGAGCAGTTCTTC.